This T cell receptor beta chain was captured by sequencing in a study of OX40 agonist ivuxolimab in advanced cancers. The data were produced by immunoSEQ multiplex PCR, yet TCRdb's version contains in-frame clones alone and is incomplete. The repertoire holds about 63,000 clones, about 88% seen once, with 12% in the top ten. The clonotype comes from an adult with an advanced solid tumor such as melanoma, head and neck, liver or kidney cancer. Here the sequenced sample was CD4+ or CD8+ T cells sorted from blood, taken in a trial of the OX40 agonist ivuxolimab.

The CDR3 region is CASSVGGNSYNEQFF. The CDR3 DNA is TGTGCCAGCAGCGTTGGGGGGAATTCCTACAATGAGCAGTTCTTC. The chain uses TRBV9 and TRBJ2-1, with a tentative D call TRBD2 (6 bases). The V and J ends lost 2 bases and 1 base respectively, with 10 bases between them. The CDR3 spans 15 residues. Germline lookup yields CDR1 SGDLS and CDR2 YYNGEE.